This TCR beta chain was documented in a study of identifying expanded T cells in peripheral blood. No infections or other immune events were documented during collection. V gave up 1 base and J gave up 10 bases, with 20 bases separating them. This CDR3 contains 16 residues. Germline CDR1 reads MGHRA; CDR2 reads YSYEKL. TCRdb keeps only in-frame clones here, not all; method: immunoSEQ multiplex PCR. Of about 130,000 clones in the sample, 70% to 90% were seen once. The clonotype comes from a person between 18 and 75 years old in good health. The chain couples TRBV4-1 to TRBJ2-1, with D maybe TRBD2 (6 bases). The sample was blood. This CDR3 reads CASSQAGRGDISEQFF. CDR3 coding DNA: TGCGCCAGCAGCCAAGCTGGGCGGGGCGATATCAGCGAGCAGTTCTTC.